This TCR beta chain was recovered during a study of blood T cell repertoires in COVID-19. Study-level information: Acute and convalescent COVID-19 samples came from the United States, Italy and Spain. Sample material is recorded as cDNA or gDNA derived from T cells, B-cell-depleted T cells, or PBMCs.

Profiled with immunoSEQ multiplex PCR; TCRdb holds only in-frame clones, not every one. The table shows roughly 100,000 clones, with almost 80% occurring only once. CDR1 and CDR2 (germline): SQVTM, ANQGSEA. The CDR3 extends over 13 amino acids. V lost 6 bases and J 2 bases, leaving 13 bases between the germline ends. The source material was peripheral blood. The chain has TRBV29-1 and TRBJ1-2; D is uncertain. This clonotype was sampled from a man aged 60 to 69 with active or convalescent COVID-19. The CDR3 coding sequence is TGCAGCGTCCCGGGAACATACAACTATGGCTACACCTTC. It translates to CSVPGTYNYGYTF.